Described below is a single T cell receptor (beta chain) sequence and its context. The PCR was carried out with 60 Vbeta primers and 13 Jbeta primers. The repertoire was sequenced with immunoSEQ multiplex PCR; TCRdb's copy has only in-frame clones and lacks some. The top ten hold 3% to 3.5% of the sample, which has 85,000 to 100,000 clones, 64% seen once. V lost 6 bases to trimming and J lost 3 bases; unmatched junction nucleotides: 2. The germline CDR1 and CDR2 sequences are SNHLY and FYNNEI. The CDR3 sequence is 14 residues long. The sample originates from a study of cytomegalovirus exposure and HLA in healthy donors. At the level of the study: In an earlier analysis, 95 million to 130 million unique TCR beta sequences were found from some 180 million T cells. HLA-typed donors were the source of 82 million or so unique TCRs, which an early data release held.

The specimen sequenced was PBMCs. This rearrangement joins TRBV2 to TRBJ2-2, with 9 nucleotides matching TRBD1. This TCR derives from a man between 60 and 70 years old in good health and CMV-seronegative. This CDR3 is CASRRTGDTGELFF. The CDR3 region has the DNA TGTGCCAGCAGGCGGACAGGGGACACCGGGGAGCTGTTTTTT.